The clone carrying this T cell receptor (beta chain) was detected only a few times. Its specificity is unknown. V lost 3 bases and J lost 1, with 10 bases in between. The germline CDR1 and CDR2 sequences are MNHNS and SASEGT. The CDR3 totals 14 residues. The record originates from a study of T cell repertoires in cytomegalovirus infection. Via MiXCR, TCRdb re-called the reads, giving one row per CDR3 protein. The sample gives about 920,000 distinct CDR3 sequences, around 30% of which show up once; more than 13% is in the top ten. The clonotype originates from a human donor in good health (CMV status not recorded). Some clones in this sample may be carry-over from other donors' samples. The material was cultured CD8+ T cells from PBMCs, obtained from culture after CMV antigen stimulation. J is TRBJ2-7 and V is TRBV6-1; possibly TRBD1 or TRBD2 for D (5 bases each). CDR3 protein: CASSEWDGSYEQYF. The CDR3 DNA is TGTGCCAGCAGTGAGTGGGACGGATCCTACGAGCAGTACTTC.